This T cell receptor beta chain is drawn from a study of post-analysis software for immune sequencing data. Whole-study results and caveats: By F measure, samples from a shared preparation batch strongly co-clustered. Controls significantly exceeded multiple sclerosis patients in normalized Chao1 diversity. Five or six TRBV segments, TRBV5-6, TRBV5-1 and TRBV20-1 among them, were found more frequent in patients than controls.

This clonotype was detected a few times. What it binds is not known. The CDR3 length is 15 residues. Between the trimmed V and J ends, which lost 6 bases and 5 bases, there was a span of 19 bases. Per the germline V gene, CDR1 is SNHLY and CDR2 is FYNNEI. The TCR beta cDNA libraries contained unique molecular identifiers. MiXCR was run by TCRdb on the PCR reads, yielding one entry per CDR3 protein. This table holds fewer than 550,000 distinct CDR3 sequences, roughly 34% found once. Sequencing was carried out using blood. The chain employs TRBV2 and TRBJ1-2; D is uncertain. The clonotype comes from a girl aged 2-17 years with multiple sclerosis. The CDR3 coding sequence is TGTGCCAGCAGCGCCGGCGGCGGGCCTCTTTATGGCTACACCTTC. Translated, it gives CASSAGGGPLYGYTF.